The subject of this entry is one TCR beta chain. Its specificity is unknown. The data stem from a study of PD-1 blockade in classical Hodgkin lymphoma. Study results and caveats: What drove the repertoire differences, possibly disease activity or prior therapy, has not been defined. Newly diagnosed patients were reported to start with lower TCR diversity than healthy donors.

Time point meaning: newly diagnosed, previously untreated cHL patient sample. Negative magnetic selection isolated CD4+ T cells from thawed PBMCs. Here immunoSEQ multiplex PCR was the method, and the copy in TCRdb shows in-frame clones only, minus some. The table shows tens of thousands of clones, with roughly nine tenths occurring only once. V was shortened by 1 base and J by 3 bases, with 13 bases between the two germline ends. This CDR3 is built from 15 residues. Germline loops: CDR1 SGHAT, CDR2 FQNNGV. The sequence was obtained from a human donor with classical Hodgkin lymphoma. V usage is TRBV11-2 and J usage is TRBJ2-7; D might be TRBD2 (6 bases). The sample comprised CD4+ T cells from blood. DNA for the CDR3: TGTGCCAGCAGCTTAGCCGGGACTGTCCTCTACGAGCAGTACTTC. Translation: CASSLAGTVLYEQYF. Complete variable domain (other parts from reference TRBV11-2 and TRBJ2-7): EAGVAQSPRYKIIEKRQSVAFWCNPISGHATLYWYQQILGQGPKLLIQFQNNGVVDDSQLPKDRFSAERLKGVDSTLKIQPAKLEDSAVYLCASSLAGTVLYEQYFGPGTRLTVT.